This T cell receptor (beta chain) was observed in a study of blood T cell repertoires in COVID-19. Study in general: COVID-19 samples from acute and convalescent phases originated in the United States, Italy and Spain. PBMCs, B-cell-depleted T cells, or T cells provided the cDNA or gDNA that made up the material.

With 6 bases clipped from V and 4 bases from J, the junction kept 13 bases outside the gene matches. CDR3 length: 17 residues. CDR1 is LNHDA and CDR2 is SQIVND in the germline V gene (reference sequence). Here immunoSEQ multiplex PCR was the method, and the copy in TCRdb shows in-frame clones only, minus some. The table has 250,000 to 300,000 clones, roughly 80% seen once. The source is a man aged 35 to 55 who had been exposed to COVID-19. Sample: PBMCs or T cells enriched from blood (not recorded which). The chain links TRBV19 to TRBJ1-1; 11 bases map to TRBD1. The CDR3 is CASRNNPGQGVGTEAFF. The CDR3 DNA is TGTGCCAGTAGAAACAATCCGGGACAGGGGGTAGGCACTGAAGCTTTCTTT.